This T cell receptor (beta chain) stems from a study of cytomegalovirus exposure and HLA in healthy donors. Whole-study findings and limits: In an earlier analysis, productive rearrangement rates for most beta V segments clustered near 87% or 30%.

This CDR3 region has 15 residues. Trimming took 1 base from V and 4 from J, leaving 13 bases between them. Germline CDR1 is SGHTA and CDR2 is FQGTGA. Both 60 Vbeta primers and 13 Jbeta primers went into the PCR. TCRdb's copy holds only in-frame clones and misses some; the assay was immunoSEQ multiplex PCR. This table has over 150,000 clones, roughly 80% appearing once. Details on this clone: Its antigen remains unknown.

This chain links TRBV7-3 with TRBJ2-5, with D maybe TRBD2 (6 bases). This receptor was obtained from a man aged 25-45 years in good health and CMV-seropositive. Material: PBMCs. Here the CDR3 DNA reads TGTGCCAGCAGCTTAAGTTTTCTAGCGAGAGAGACCCAGTACTTC. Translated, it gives CASSLSFLARETQYF.